Listed below are T cell receptor beta chains from one sample, sequenced in a study of T cells after posttransplantation cyclophosphamide. Profiling relied on immunoSEQ multiplex PCR, and the TCRdb table lists in-frame clones only, not all of them. This sample has some 4,000 clones, with around 62% found just once. The specimen was memory CD8+ T cells sorted from blood. The origin of the receptors is a man aged 25-45 years in good health and a related stem cell transplant donor. CDR3s include the opening cysteine and the closing phenylalanine or tryptophan. Each record gives: D gene, clone size, J gene, V gene, CDR3 protein, CDR3 DNA. A D gene is named only where the DNA matches it firmly. Only some rows state a clone size, as once, few, many or a class for expanded clones.

>TRBD1|large|TRBJ2-7|TRBV28
CASSPRQGVGYEQYF
TGTGCCAGCAGTCCTCGACAGGGGGTAGGGTACGAGCAGTACTTC
>TRBD2|.|TRBJ2-1|TRBV4-2
CASSHQEGNSGGVNEQFF
TGTGCCAGCAGCCACCAAGAGGGGAATAGCGGGGGGGTCAATGAGCAGTTCTTC
>TRBD1|once|TRBJ1-1|TRBV19
CASSFPGQENMNTEAFF
TGTGCCAGTAGTTTCCCGGGACAGGAAAACATGAACACTGAAGCTTTCTTT
>.|.|TRBJ1-1|TRBV7-7
CASSAGRGTEAFF
TGTGCCAGCAGCGCAGGCAGGGGCACTGAAGCTTTCTTT
>.|.|TRBJ1-1|TRBV4-3
CASSQGLAILNTEAFF
TGCGCCAGCAGCCAAGGTTTAGCCATTCTGAACACTGAAGCTTTCTTT
>TRBD1|.|TRBJ1-2|TRBV27
CASSSGTGGGYGYTF
TGTGCCAGCAGTTCGGGGACAGGGGGCGGGTATGGCTACACCTTC
>.|.|TRBJ1-1|TRBV7-2
CASSSRSTGWAFF
TGTGCCAGCAGCTCCCGCTCAACAGGGTGGGCTTTCTTT
>.|.|TRBJ2-7|TRBV15
CATSRGTGQNEQYF
TGTGCCACCAGCAGAGGAACAGGTCAGAACGAGCAGTACTTC
>TRBD1|large|TRBJ2-7|TRBV13
CASSLNLGDRQREQYF
TGTGCCAGCAGCCTCAACCTGGGGGACAGGCAACGCGAGCAGTACTTC
>TRBD1|.|TRBJ2-3|TRBV7-8
CASSHTWDRGPGTQYF
TGTGCCAGCAGCCATACATGGGACAGGGGGCCAGGTACGCAGTATTTT
>TRBD2|medium-sized|TRBJ2-1|TRBV5-6
CASSLGSGGALGEQFF
TGTGCCAGCAGCTTGGGTAGCGGGGGGGCCTTGGGTGAGCAGTTCTTC
>.|medium-sized|TRBJ1-1|TRBV5-4
CASSLSGTEAFF
TGTGCCAGCAGCTTGTCGGGGACTGAAGCTTTCTTT
>.|.|TRBJ1-1|TRBV4-1
CASSQAPGRGPMNTEAFF
TGCGCCAGCAGCCAGGCCCCAGGCAGGGGTCCCATGAACACTGAAGCTTTCTTT
>.|medium-sized|TRBJ1-2|TRBV27
CASSQRGGGGANYGYTF
TGTGCCAGCAGCCAAAGGGGGGGAGGGGGGGCTAACTATGGCTACACCTTC
>.|once|TRBJ1-2|TRBV5-5
CASSFGGSYGYTF
TGTGCCAGCAGCTTTGGCGGATCCTATGGCTACACCTTC
>TRBD2|.|TRBJ2-3|TRBV6-1
CASSFLAGGADTQYF
TGTGCCAGCAGTTTCTTAGCGGGGGGGGCAGATACGCAGTATTTT
>TRBD1|few|TRBJ1-1|TRBV5-8
CASSSLDRGNRNTEAFF
TGTGCCAGCAGCTCGCTCGACAGGGGTAATAGGAACACTGAAGCTTTCTTT
>TRBD2|.|TRBJ2-1|TRBV9
CASSVEGLVNEQFF
TGTGCCAGCAGCGTAGAAGGACTAGTAAATGAGCAGTTCTTC
>.|.|TRBJ2-1|TRBV10-1
CASTPRGPSYNEQFF
TGCGCCAGCACGCCGCGGGGTCCTTCCTACAATGAGCAGTTCTTC
>TRBD2|.|TRBJ2-3|TRBV4-2
CASSHLTSGGATDTQYF
TGTGCCAGCAGCCATTTAACTAGCGGGGGTGCGACAGATACGCAGTATTTT